What follows are 25 T cell receptor beta chains derived from one specimen sequenced in a study of T cell clonality in common variable immunodeficiency (dated by TCRdb to 2014 to 2015). Library preparation was by the immunoSEQ multiplex PCR assay. Here the immuneACCESS table is served through TCRdb, limited to in-frame sequences with V and J called. Missing clones are a known gap in these copies; in checked studies unresolved V genes cover under half, and the rest lacks a known reason. With 35,000 to 50,000 clones recorded, this sample contains no clone counted only once. Together, the top ten hold approximately 0.71% of the sample. Sequencing was carried out using peripheral blood mononuclear cells. The receptors were gathered from a person aged 18-70 years in good health.

This clone was seen repeatedly, ten times or more. The read halts 3 residues ahead of the CDR3 end, with the missing end drawn from the germline J gene. This sequence joins TRBV15 and TRBJ2-2; D is possibly TRBD2 (6 bases). Germline CDR1 LNHNV, CDR2 YYDKDF (reference sequence). The V end lost 4 bases, the J end lost 6 bases, and 15 bases lay between the germline ends. The CDR3 is made up of 15 amino acids. CDR3 bases read: TGTGCCACCAGCATGGGGACTGGTAACCCCGGGGAG. Translation: CATSMGTGNPGE. In full, the CDR3 reads CATSMGTGNPGELFF.

This clone has a count of ten or more. Coverage ceases 3 residues before the CDR3 finishes, and the germline J gene fills in the end. The rearrangement uses TRBV15 and TRBJ2-1; 7 bases are a match to TRBD1. The CDR3 is made up of 16 amino acids. Trimming removed 3 bases from V and 1 base from J; junction bases left unmatched: 6. The germline V gene encodes CDR1 LNHNV and CDR2 YYDKDF (reference sequence). The sequenced CDR3 bases are TGTGCCACCAGCAGTTCCGGGACAGCGTCCTACAATGAG. Protein product: CATSSSGTASYNE. The CDR3, in full, reads CATSSSGTASYNEQFF.

At least ten counts were recorded for this clone. Sequencing ends 3 residues short of the CDR3 end; the germline J gene provides the rest. V and J are TRBV4-1 and TRBJ2-7; 7 bases match TRBD2. The CDR3 sequence is 18 residues long. Germline CDR1 and CDR2: MGHRA and YSYEKL. The V gene end was trimmed by 6 bases and the J gene end by 0 bases; junction bases not matched to a gene: 17. CDR3 bases read: TGCGCCAGCAGTCGCTCCCCCTACGGAGGCGGGAGCTCCTACGAG. This codes for CASSRSPYGGGSSYE. The whole CDR3 region reads CASSRSPYGGGSSYEQYF.

This clone was found many times. The CDR3 goes on 3 residues after the read ends, and that part is filled in from the germline J gene. This sequence joins TRBV29-1 and TRBJ1-1; 12 bases map to TRBD1. V was pared by 2 bases and J by 5 bases, with 9 bases of the junction left unmatched. This CDR3 has 16 residues. Per the germline V gene, CDR1 is SQVTM and CDR2 is ANQGSEA. CDR3 sequence reads: CSVESGQGARWTEAFF. The CDR3 bases that were read are TGCAGCGTTGAATCGGGACAGGGGGCGCGATGGACTGAA.

This clone was seen at least ten times. The CDR3 extends 3 residues past the end of the read, so its final part is completed from the germline J gene. This chain uses TRBV20-1 with TRBJ2-1; D is undetermined. Germline CDR1 reads DFQATT; CDR2 reads SNEGSKA (reference sequence). Trimming removed 6 bases from V and 3 bases from J, with 15 bases in between. CDR3 length: 14 residues. This CDR3 is CSAPTRPLYNEQFF. The CDR3 bases that were read are TGCAGTGCCCCGACTCGACCCCTCTACAATGAG.

This clone was recorded many times. The read ends 3 residues shy of where the CDR3 ends; the end is completed using the germline J gene. The chain has TRBV20-1 and TRBJ2-3; D not certain. The CDR3 has 11 residues. The V end was cut by 8 bases, the J end by 4 bases, with 10 bases between. Germline V gene data show CDR1 as DFQATT and CDR2 as SNEGSKA (reference sequence). The CDR3 region is CSYPGPDTQYF. The CDR3 DNA, read in part, is TGCAGTTACCCGGGTCCAGATACG.

This clone was recorded at least ten times. The read terminates 3 residues before the CDR3 end, so the remaining end is supplied by the germline J gene. The chain recombines TRBV27 with TRBJ2-1; D is ambiguous. The CDR3 covers 11 residues. Trimming took 8 bases from V and 3 from J, leaving 5 bases between them. CDR1 and CDR2 from the germline V gene are MNHEY and SMNVEV (reference sequence). The sequenced part of the CDR3 DNA is TGTGCCAGCCGGGTCTACAATGAG. Amino acids: CASRVYNE. The entire CDR3 protein reads CASRVYNEQFF.

This clone has at least ten counts. From the germline J gene comes the end of the CDR3, since the read stops 3 residues before it. The chain combines TRBV24-1 with TRBJ2-7; D gene unclear. V was cut by 4 bases and J by 3 bases, with 12 bases left in between. In germline, CDR1 is KGHDR, CDR2 SFDVKD. The CDR3 extends over 14 amino acids. CDR3 loop: CATSDPRSSYEQYF. The sequenced CDR3 bases are TGTGCCACCAGTGACCCCAGGTCCAGCTACGAG.

This clone has ten or more counts. Read sequence stops 3 residues before the CDR3 end, and the germline J gene provides the missing end. V and J are TRBV10-2 and TRBJ2-2; D remains ambiguous. Germline V lookup: CDR1 WSHSY, CDR2 SAAADI. With 6 bases removed from V and 3 bases from J, the gap between germline ends came to 14 bases. The length of the CDR3 is 15 residues. The CDR3 bases that were read are TGCGCCAGCAGCGCTCTCCGATCGGACACCGGGGAG. Its translation: CASSALRSDTGE. The entire CDR3 is CASSALRSDTGELFF.

This clone was detected ten times or more. Read coverage stops 3 residues before the CDR3 terminus; the germline J gene supplies the remainder. This chain joins TRBV6-2 or TRBV6-3 and TRBJ1-5, with D hard to call. Germline V gene sequence: CDR1 MNHEY, CDR2 SVGEGT. The CDR3 runs to 14 residues. Trimming stripped 3 bases from V and 3 bases from J, with 9 bases between. CDR3 protein: CASSYLHSNQPQHF. The DNA read from the CDR3 is TGTGCCAGCAGTTATCTCCACTCCAATCAGCCC.

This clone was detected only a few times. The missing CDR3 end, 3 residues past where the read stops, is filled in from the germline J gene. V gene TRBV25-1 combines with J gene TRBJ2-1; 7 positions match TRBD2. Germline CDR1 is MGHDK and CDR2 is SYGVNS. J lost 4 bases, V lost 1 base, and 7 bases had no gene match. The CDR3 is 16 amino acids. The CDR3 sequence is CASSEFGLAVYNEQFF. The sequenced CDR3 bases are TGTGCCAGCAGTGAATTTGGGCTAGCGGTATACAATGAG.

This clone occurred many times. The read ends 3 residues shy of where the CDR3 ends; the end is completed using the germline J gene. This sequence joins TRBV13 and TRBJ2-5, with 12 bases matching TRBD2. The V gene end was trimmed by 5 bases and the J gene end by 4 bases; junction bases not matched to a gene: 2. The CDR3 is made up of 14 amino acids. Germline values: CDR1 PRHDT, CDR2 FYEKMQ (reference sequence). CDR3 DNA, as far as it was read: TGTGCCAGCAGCCGGACTAGCGGGGCAGAGACC. Protein sequence: CASSRTSGAET. The entire CDR3 protein reads CASSRTSGAETQYF.

This clone occurred many times. Read sequence stops 3 residues before the CDR3 end, and the germline J gene provides the missing end. The chain joins TRBV6-1 to TRBJ1-1, with D possibly matching TRBD1 (5 bases). This CDR3 contains 14 residues. Per germline, CDR1 MNHNS and CDR2 SASEGT. V was pared by 3 bases and J by 1 base, with 9 bases between. CDR3 bases read: TGTGCCAGCAGTGAGGGGCAGGAGAACACTGAA. Its translation: CASSEGQENTE. The CDR3 in full is CASSEGQENTEAFF.

This clone was seen repeatedly, ten times or more. The CDR3 is cut off 3 residues early in the read; its end comes from the germline J gene. The genes are TRBV12-5 and TRBJ2-2; 7 bases are shared with TRBD2. CDR1 LGHNT and CDR2 FRNRAP come from the germline V gene. CDR3 length equals 17 residues. Germline trimming cut 0 bases from V and 4 bases from J; bases unmatched to any gene: 8. The DNA read from the CDR3 is TGTGCTAGTGGTTTGGTACTCAGCGGGGCGGGCACCGGGGAG. Protein sequence: CASGLVLSGAGTGE. The full CDR3 protein reads CASGLVLSGAGTGELFF.

In this sample, this clone turned up many times. The CDR3 end lies 3 residues beyond the end of the read and is filled in from the germline J gene. This chain links TRBV6-2 or TRBV6-3 with TRBJ1-6; tentative D call: TRBD1 (6 bases). Germline assignment: CDR1 MNHEY and CDR2 SVGEGT. The ends were cut back, 10 bases at V and 5 bases at J, with 18 bases in the middle. The CDR3 loop spans 15 amino acids. CDR3 amino acids: CATNRAFHNNSPLHF. The CDR3 DNA, read in part, is TGTGCCACCAACAGGGCGTTTCATAATAATTCACCC.

This clone was observed many times. The CDR3 extends 3 residues past the end of the read, so its final part is completed from the germline J gene. This chain joins TRBV29-1 and TRBJ2-1, with TRBD2 as a possible D gene (5 bases). The germline V and J ends were trimmed by 8 bases and 4 bases, with 18 bases remaining between them. This CDR3 contains 14 residues. Per the germline V gene, CDR1 is SQVTM and CDR2 is ANQGSEA. The CDR3 DNA, read in part, is TGCAGCTTTCCCGGCCAAGCGGCTTACAATGAG. This gives the protein CSFPGQAAYNE. The whole CDR3 sequence is CSFPGQAAYNEQFF.

Comments on this clone: The read ends 3 residues shy of where the CDR3 ends; the end is completed using the germline J gene. The genes are TRBV5-3 and TRBJ1-2, with 8 positions matching TRBD1. TRBV5-3 is noted as an ORF with a role that remains uncertain. The CDR3 totals 15 residues. The sequenced CDR3 bases are TGTGCCAGAAGCATATTCCCGGACAGGGACGACGGC. Translating it yields CARSIFPDRDDG. The full CDR3 reads CARSIFPDRDDGYTF.

This clone came up many times. The read ends 3 residues early relative to the CDR3; the germline J gene fills the gap. This chain uses TRBV6-2 or TRBV6-3 with TRBJ2-1, with TRBD2 identical over 10 bases. CDR3 size: 15 residues. J was trimmed by 7 bases and V by 6 bases; bases with no gene match: 9. Germline CDR1 reads MNHEY; CDR2 reads SVGEGT. The CDR3 DNA, read in part, is TGTGCCAGCAGCCCAGGGTCTAGCGGGAGTAATGAG. Amino acids: CASSPGSSGSNE. The entire CDR3 sequence reads CASSPGSSGSNEQFF.

This clone was seen repeatedly, ten times or more. The read is 3 residues too short to cover the CDR3 end, so that end is filled in from the germline J gene. The rearrangement joins TRBV5-8 to TRBJ2-1; D perhaps matches TRBD2 (5 bases). The CDR3 has 13 residues. V lost 3 bases and J 8 bases, leaving 12 bases between the germline ends. Germline V lookup: CDR1 SGHTS, CDR2 YDEGEE. CDR3 bases read: TGTGCCAGCAGCTCATCACTAGGACATGAG. Amino acids: CASSSSLGHE. The entire CDR3 is CASSSSLGHEQFF.

This clone was observed at least ten times. The read gets to within 3 residues of the CDR3 end, and the germline J gene fills in the rest. The chain recombines TRBV5-1 with TRBJ2-7, with 7 bases lining up with TRBD2. V lost 0 bases and J lost 0; bases outside the gene matches: 3. CDR3 length: 15 amino acids. Germline CDR1 is SGHRS and CDR2 is YFSETQ. The CDR3 bases that were read are TGCGCCAGCAGCTTGGGAGCGGGGACCTCCTACGAG. Translating gives CASSLGAGTSYE. The entire CDR3 is CASSLGAGTSYEQYF. Full variable domain (rest looked up from reference TRBV5-1 and TRBJ2-7): KAGVTQTPRYLIKTRGQQVTLSCSPISGHRSVSWYQQTPGQGLQFLFEYFSETQRNKGNFPGRFSGRQFSNSRSEMNVSTLELGDSALYLCASSLGAGTSYEQYFGPGTRLTVT.

This clone was seen repeatedly, ten times or more. The read comes to an end 3 residues before the CDR3 does, leaving the germline J gene to fill in the end. V and J are TRBV10-3 and TRBJ2-1, with 10 bases matching TRBD2. The V gene's germline CDR1 is ENHRY and CDR2 SYGVKD. J was trimmed by 7 bases and V by 3 bases; bases with no gene match: 6. The CDR3 contains 15 residues. The sequenced part of the CDR3 DNA is TGTGCCATCAGTGATCCTAGCGGGAGAGGGAATGAG. This gives the protein CAISDPSGRGNE. The whole CDR3 is CAISDPSGRGNEQFF.

This clone was seen repeatedly, ten times or more. The sequence runs out 3 residues before the end of the CDR3; the remainder is reconstructed from the germline J gene. The rearrangement uses TRBV20-1 and TRBJ2-7; 13 bases match TRBD2. The germline V gene has CDR1 DFQATT and CDR2 SNEGSKA (reference sequence). V lost 3 bases to trimming and J lost 0 bases; unmatched junction nucleotides: 2. This CDR3 contains 15 residues. CDR3 loop: CSASGTSGTSYEQYF. The DNA read from the CDR3 is TGCAGTGCTAGTGGGACTAGCGGGACCTCCTACGAG.

This clone occurred many times. Read coverage stops 3 residues before the CDR3 terminus; the germline J gene supplies the remainder. The chain combines TRBV7-2 with TRBJ2-7; no reliable D call. Germline V gene data show CDR1 as SGHTA and CDR2 as FQGNSA. This CDR3 region has 10 residues. Trimming took off 4 bases at V and 6 bases at J, with 4 bases between the two ends. CDR3 amino acids: CASSSGEQYF. CDR3 DNA (partial): TGTGCCAGCAGCTCAGGCGAG.

This clone was recorded many times. The read ends 3 residues early relative to the CDR3; the germline J gene fills the gap. The chain joins TRBV2 to TRBJ1-5; perhaps TRBD1 as D (6 bases). Germline CDR1 and CDR2: SNHLY and FYNNEI. This CDR3 region has 14 residues. Trimming removed 6 bases at V and 9 bases at J, with 18 bases between. This chain's CDR3 is CASSLDRRLAPQHF. CDR3 DNA, as far as it was read: TGTGCCAGCAGCCTTGACAGGAGATTAGCGCCC.

This clone came up many times. The CDR3 end lies 3 residues beyond the end of the read and is filled in from the germline J gene. The chain employs TRBV2 and TRBJ1-2, with TRBD1 as a possible D gene (6 bases). The V end was cut by 6 bases, the J end by 3 bases, with 8 bases between. This CDR3 is 12 amino acids long. The germline V gene has CDR1 SNHLY and CDR2 FYNNEI. CDR3 protein: CASRAGDYGYTF. The sequenced CDR3 bases are TGTGCCAGCAGGGCAGGGGACTATGGC.